What follows describes a single T cell receptor beta chain. Its specificity is not known. This entry comes from a study of cytomegalovirus exposure and HLA in healthy donors. Study findings and constraints: Because they were indistinguishable, some V segments, including TRBV6-2 and TRBV6-3, were excluded. Analyzed later, most CMV-associated TCR beta chains appeared HLA-restricted.

Germline CDR1 is MDHEN and CDR2 is SYDVKM. CDR3 length: 15 residues. V shed 0 bases and J 5 bases; nucleotides not matched to a gene: 1. There were likely unrecorded immune exposures, though donors were nominally healthy when sampled. The PCR contained 60 Vbeta and 13 Jbeta primers. Clones were sequenced by immunoSEQ multiplex PCR, and TCRdb holds only the in-frame ones, with some missing. Here the sample spans roughly 180,000 clones, around 80% being singletons. Sequences were obtained from PBMCs. The genes are TRBV28 and TRBJ2-2, with 9 nucleotides matching TRBD2. The receptor's source is a woman between 25 and 40 years old in good health and CMV-seropositive. CDR3 region: CASSLWTSGTGELFF. The DNA of the CDR3 is TGTGCCAGCAGTTTATGGACTAGCGGAACCGGGGAGCTGTTTTTT.